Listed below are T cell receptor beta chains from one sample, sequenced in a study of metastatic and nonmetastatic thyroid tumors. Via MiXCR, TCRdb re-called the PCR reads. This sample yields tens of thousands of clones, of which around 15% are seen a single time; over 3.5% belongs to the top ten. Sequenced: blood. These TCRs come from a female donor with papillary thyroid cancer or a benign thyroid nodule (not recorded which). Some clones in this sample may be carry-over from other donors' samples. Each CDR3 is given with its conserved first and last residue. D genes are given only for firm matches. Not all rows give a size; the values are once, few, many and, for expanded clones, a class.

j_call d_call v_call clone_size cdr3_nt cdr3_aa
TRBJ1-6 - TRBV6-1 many TGTGCCAGCAGTCGGGGGCTTAATTCACCCCTCCACTTT CASSRGLNSPLHF
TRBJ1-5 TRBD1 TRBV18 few TGTGCCAGCTCACCAGGGGGACAGGGGTTGAGCAATCAGCCCCAGCATTTT CASSPGGQGLSNQPQHF
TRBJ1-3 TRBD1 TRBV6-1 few TGTGCCAGCAGTGAAGCCGGGACAGGAGCAGGAAACACCATATATTTT CASSEAGTGAGNTIYF
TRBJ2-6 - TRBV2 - TGTGCCAGCAGTGCCGGACACCCCTCTGGGGCCAACGTCCTGACTTTC CASSAGHPSGANVLTF
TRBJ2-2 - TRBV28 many TGTGCCAGCAGTTCCCTAGCTGGGGCCGGGGAGCTGTTTTTT CASSSLAGAGELFF
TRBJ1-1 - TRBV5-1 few TGCGCCAGCAGCATCTCGACAGGTATGGACACTGAAGCTTTCTTT CASSISTGMDTEAFF
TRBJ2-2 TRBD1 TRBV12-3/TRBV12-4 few TGTGCCAGCAGCAAACGGGACAGTAACACCGGGGAGCTGTTTTTT CASSKRDSNTGELFF
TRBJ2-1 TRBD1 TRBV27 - TGTGCCAGCAGTGTCCACAGGGGGCGCCCCTACAATGAGCAGTTCTTC CASSVHRGRPYNEQFF
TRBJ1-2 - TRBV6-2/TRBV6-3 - TGTGCCAGCACTTATGGTACGGATGGCTACACCTTC CASTYGTDGYTF
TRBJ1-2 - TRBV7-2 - TGTGCCAGCAGCTTAGGTGTCAGGGCCTATGGCTACGCCTTC CASSLGVRAYGYAF
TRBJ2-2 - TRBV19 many TGTGCCAGTTCCGGGACGCCGAACACCGGGGAGCTGTTTTTT CASSGTPNTGELFF
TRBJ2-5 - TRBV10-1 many TGCGCCAGCAGTGGTACGGACCCCAGGCAGGAGACCCAGTACTTC CASSGTDPRQETQYF
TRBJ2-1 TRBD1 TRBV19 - TGTGCCAGTACTGGACAGGGTTACAATGAGCAGTTCTTC CASTGQGYNEQFF
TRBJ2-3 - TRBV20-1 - TGCAGTGCTCCCGGGACTTCCTTTAAGGATACGCAGTATTTT CSAPGTSFKDTQYF
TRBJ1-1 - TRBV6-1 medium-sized TGTGCCAGCAGTGACCAGACGGGGAGGACTGAAGCTTTCTTT CASSDQTGRTEAFF
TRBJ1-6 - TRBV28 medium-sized TGTGCCAGCAGCAGGACGGATCTAATCTTTAATTCACCCCTCCACTTT CASSRTDLIFNSPLHF
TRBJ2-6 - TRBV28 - TGTGCCAGCAGTAAAGTCAGCGACCGATCTGGGGCCAACGTCCTGACTTTC CASSKVSDRSGANVLTF
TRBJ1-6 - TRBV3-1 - TGTGCCAGCAGCCAAGAACTTGGGGGGTGGTCACCCCTCCACTTT CASSQELGGWSPLHF
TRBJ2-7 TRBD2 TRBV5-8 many TGTGCCAGCAGCTTGGGGACTAGCGGGCCCTACGAGCAGTACTTC CASSLGTSGPYEQYF
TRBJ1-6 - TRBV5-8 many TGTGCCAGCAGCCGCCAGGGGTTTTCACCCCTCCACTTT CASSRQGFSPLHF
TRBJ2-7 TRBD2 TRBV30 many TGTGCCTGGAGCAAACCTGGCGGGACTACCCACTACGAGCAGTACTTC CAWSKPGGTTHYEQYF
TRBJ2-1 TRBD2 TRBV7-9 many TGTGCCAGCAGCGCCGGGACTAGCGGGGTTGAGCAGTTCTTC CASSAGTSGVEQFF
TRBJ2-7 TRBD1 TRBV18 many TGTGCCAGCTCCCGACAGGGGGAGGGTTACGAGCAGTACTTC CASSRQGEGYEQYF
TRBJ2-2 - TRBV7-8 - TGTGTCAGCAGTAGAGGTAAGGGACTCAACACCGGGGAGCTGTTTTTT CVSSRGKGLNTGELFF
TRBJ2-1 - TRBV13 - TGTGCCAGCAGCTTAGAACAGGGGACTTACAATGAGCAGTTCTTC CASSLEQGTYNEQFF
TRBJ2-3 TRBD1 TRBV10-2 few TGCGCCAGCAGTGTAACCGGGACAGCCGCACCAGATACGCAGTATTTT CASSVTGTAAPDTQYF
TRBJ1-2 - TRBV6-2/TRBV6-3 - TGTGCCAGCAGTTACTCGGACAGAACTATATCTGGCTACACCTTC CASSYSDRTISGYTF
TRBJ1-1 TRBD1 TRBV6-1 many TGTGCCAGCAGAACCTACAGGGGTTGGACTGGAGCTTTCTTT CASRTYRGWTGAFF
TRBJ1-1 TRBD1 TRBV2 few TGCGCCAGCATACGCGGACAGGGGGGGGAAACTGAAGCTTTCTTT CASIRGQGGETEAFF
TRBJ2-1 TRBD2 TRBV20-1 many TGCAGTGCTAGGGGAGGGCCCCCGGTCAATGAGCAGTTCTTC CSARGGPPVNEQFF
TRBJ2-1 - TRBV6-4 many TGTGCCAGCAAGCCGGGATTTGGTAACAATGAGCAGTTCTTC CASKPGFGNNEQFF
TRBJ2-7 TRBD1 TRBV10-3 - TGTGCCATCAGTGATAGGACAGGGACGTTGGTGGAGCAGTACTTC CAISDRTGTLVEQYF
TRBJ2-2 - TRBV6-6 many TGTGCCAGCAGTACTCTTTGGGGTACCGGGGAGCTGTTTTTT CASSTLWGTGELFF
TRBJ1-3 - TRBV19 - TGTGCCACAAAGCAGGGTATGGTATCTGGAAACACCATATATTTT CATKQGMVSGNTIYF
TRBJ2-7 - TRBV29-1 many TGCAGCGTTGTCGGGGCAGGTAGCTCCTACGAGCAGTACTTC CSVVGAGSSYEQYF
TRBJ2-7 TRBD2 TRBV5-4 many TGTGCCAGCAGCTTTGACGTACTAGCGGGATATGAGCAGTACTTC CASSFDVLAGYEQYF
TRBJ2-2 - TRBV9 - TGTGCCAGCATCGTAGTCGACGCTGGGGAGCTGTTTTTT CASIVVDAGELFF
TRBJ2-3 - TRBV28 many TGTGCCAGCAGTCCGACAGTACCCTACCTCACAGATACGCAGTATTTT CASSPTVPYLTDTQYF
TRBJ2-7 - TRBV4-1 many TGCGCCAGCAGTCGACAGGCCCGATCGGAGCAGTACTTC CASSRQARSEQYF
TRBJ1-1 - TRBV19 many TGTGCCAGTAGTATAGAGTCTCAGGGGCTGGGTATGAACACTGAAGCTTTCTTT CASSIESQGLGMNTEAFF
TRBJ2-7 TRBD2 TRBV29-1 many TGCAGCGTTGTGACTAGCGGGAGAAGCGAGCAGTACTTC CSVVTSGRSEQYF
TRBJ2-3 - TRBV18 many TGTGCCAGCTCACCGGACAAGGGGGTCTGGGGCACAGATACGCAGTATTTT CASSPDKGVWGTDTQYF
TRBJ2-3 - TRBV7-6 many TGTGCCAGCAGCACAATAGGACCGGAGGTCGGTACGCAGTATTTT CASSTIGPEVGTQYF
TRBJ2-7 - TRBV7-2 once TGTGCCAGCAGCTTTAGCGACGGAGTCTCCTACGAGCAGTACTTC CASSFSDGVSYEQYF
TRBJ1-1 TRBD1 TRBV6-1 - TGTGCCAGCAGAGTGGGACAGGGGAACACTGAAGCTTTCTTT CASRVGQGNTEAFF
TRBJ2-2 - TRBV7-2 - TGTGCCAGCAGTTCAGACAGGCTCACCGGGGAGCTGTTTTTT CASSSDRLTGELFF
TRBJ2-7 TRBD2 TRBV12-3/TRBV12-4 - TGTGCCAGCAGTTTGGCCGGGACTAGCGGCTCTACCTACGAGCAGTACTTC CASSLAGTSGSTYEQYF
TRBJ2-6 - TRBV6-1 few TGTGCCAGCAGAAAAAGATCTTCTGGGGCCAACGTCCTGACTTTC CASRKRSSGANVLTF